Shown below are 10 T cell receptor beta chains from a single sample sequenced in a study of T cell repertoires in cytomegalovirus infection. TCRdb re-called the reads through MiXCR, storing one row per CDR3 protein. The sample holds approximately 500,000 distinct CDR3 sequences, approximately 15% seen once. Material: CD8+ T cells from PBMCs. The source is a human donor in good health (CMV status not recorded). Some clones in this sample may be carry-over from other donors' samples.

The rearrangement joins TRBV29-1 to TRBJ1-2; 8 bases match TRBD1. The CDR3 covers 11 residues. The germline V gene encodes CDR1 SQVTM and CDR2 ANQGSEA. After removal of 7 bases from V and 7 bases from J, the junction contained 5 bases not matched to a gene. The CDR3 sequence is CSAQGASGYTF. The CDR3 nucleotides are TGCAGCGCCCAGGGGGCTAGTGGCTACACCTTC.

This clonotype occurred a few times. The chain is built from TRBV2 and TRBJ1-6; possible D gene TRBD1, 6 bases. Germline values: CDR1 SNHLY, CDR2 FYNNEI. The CDR3 is 14 residues long. The germline V and J ends were trimmed by 3 bases and 8 bases, with 11 bases remaining between them. CDR3 nucleotide sequence: TGTGCCAGCAGTGATCGGCAGGGGTATTCACCCCTCCACTTT. This codes for CASSDRQGYSPLHF.

The sample holds a few counts of this clonotype. This sequence joins TRBV3-1 and TRBJ1-1; D might be TRBD1 (5 bases). CDR1 and CDR2 from the germline V gene are LGHDT and YNNKEL (reference sequence). The CDR3 length is 16 residues. Trimming removed 1 base at V and 0 bases at J, with 12 bases between. The CDR3 nucleotides read TGTGCCAGCAGCCAAGTTCTGACAGCCATGAACACTGAAGCTTTCTTT. Amino acid sequence: CASSQVLTAMNTEAFF.

This clonotype was observed many times. This chain links TRBV11-2 with TRBJ2-1; tentative D call: TRBD2 (6 bases). Trimming took 8 bases from V and 3 from J, leaving 17 bases between them. The germline gives CDR1 SGHAT, CDR2 FQNNGV. This CDR3 spans 15 amino acids. The CDR3 region is CASFLSGRGYNEQFF. For the CDR3, the DNA is TGTGCCAGCTTCTTATCGGGGCGGGGCTACAATGAGCAGTTCTTC.

The chain couples TRBV13 to TRBJ1-1, with D possibly matching TRBD1 (6 bases). Germline V gene sequence: CDR1 PRHDT, CDR2 FYEKMQ (reference sequence). The CDR3 sequence is 17 residues long. V gave up 5 bases and J gave up 3 bases, with 22 bases separating them. For the CDR3, the DNA is TGTGCCAGCAGCGGCACAGGGCGCGCCCCCCTGGACACTGAAGCTTTCTTT. This sequence encodes CASSGTGRAPLDTEAFF.

This clonotype has ten or more counts. The J gene is TRBJ2-7, the V gene TRBV7-8; D may be TRBD2 (7 bases). The CDR3 length is 15 residues. Per the germline V gene, CDR1 is SGHVS and CDR2 is FQNEAQ. V was trimmed by 8 bases and J by 2 bases, leaving 19 bases between them. The CDR3 spells CASSPRGGGAYEQYF. DNA of the CDR3: TGTGCCAGCTCCCCTAGAGGGGGAGGGGCCTACGAGCAGTACTTC.

In this sample, this clonotype turned up many times. The rearrangement links TRBV23-1 to TRBJ1-6, with D hard to call. TRBV23-1 qualifies as an ORF whose function is uncertain. V lost 4 bases and J lost 11, with 18 bases in between. The CDR3 contains 15 residues. DNA for the CDR3: TGCGCCAGCAGTCCTCTGGACCCCTTGGCGGCACCCCTCCACTTT. It yields the protein CASSPLDPLAAPLHF.

This clonotype occurred many times. V gene TRBV7-2 combines with J gene TRBJ2-2; D unclear. The CDR3 covers 13 residues. V shed 5 bases and J shed 4 bases, with 8 bases lying between them. Germline V gene data show CDR1 as SGHTA and CDR2 as FQGNSA. The CDR3 reads CASSKDGTGELFF. The CDR3 nucleotides read TGTGCCAGCAGCAAGGACGGCACCGGGGAGCTGTTTTTT. Full variable domain (remainder filled in from reference TRBV7-2 and TRBJ2-2): GAGVSQSPSNKVTEKGKDVELRCDPISGHTALYWYRQSLGQGLEFLIYFQGNSAPDKSGLPSDRFSAERTGGSVSTLTIQRTQQEDSAVYLCASSKDGTGELFFGEGSRLTVL.

This clonotype has at least ten counts. The chain is built from TRBV7-6 and TRBJ2-1, with D unclear. Per germline, CDR1 SGHVS and CDR2 FNYEAQ. V lost 3 bases, J lost 4 bases, and 13 bases lay in between. The length of the CDR3 is 15 residues. The CDR3 DNA follows: TGTGCCAGCAGCTTTGGACGGGTGCTGTACAATGAGCAGTTCTTC. Its translation: CASSFGRVLYNEQFF.

With regard to this clonotype: With a much larger clone just one base away, this may be a read error. No conserved phenylalanine or tryptophan ends this CDR3, so it is likely a read error. The genes are TRBV6-1 and TRBJ2-1; D unclear. This CDR3 region has 14 residues. V lost 1 base and J lost 6, with 10 bases in between. Germline-derived CDR1 and CDR2 are MNHNS and SASEGT. CDR3: CASSEGRPLNEQFY. The CDR3 coding sequence is TGTGCCAGCAGTGAAGGCCGCCCACTCAATGAGCAGTTCTAC.